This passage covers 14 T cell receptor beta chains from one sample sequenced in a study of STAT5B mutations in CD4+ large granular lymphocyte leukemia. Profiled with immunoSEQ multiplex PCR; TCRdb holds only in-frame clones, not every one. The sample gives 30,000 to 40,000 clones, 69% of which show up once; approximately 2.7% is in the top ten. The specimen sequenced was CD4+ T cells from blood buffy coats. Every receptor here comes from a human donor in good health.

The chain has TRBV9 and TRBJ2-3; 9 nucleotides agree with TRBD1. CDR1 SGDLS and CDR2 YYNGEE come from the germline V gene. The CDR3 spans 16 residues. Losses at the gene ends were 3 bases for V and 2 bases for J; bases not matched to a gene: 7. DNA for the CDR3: TGTGCCAGCAGCGCCCGGGACAGGGTTCCCACAGATACGCAGTATTTT. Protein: CASSARDRVPTDTQYF.

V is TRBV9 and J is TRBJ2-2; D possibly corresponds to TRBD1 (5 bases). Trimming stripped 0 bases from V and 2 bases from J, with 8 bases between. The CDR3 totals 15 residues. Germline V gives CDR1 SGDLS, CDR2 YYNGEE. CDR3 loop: CASSVGGGNTGELFF. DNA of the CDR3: TGTGCCAGCAGCGTAGGGGGCGGAAACACCGGGGAGCTGTTTTTT.

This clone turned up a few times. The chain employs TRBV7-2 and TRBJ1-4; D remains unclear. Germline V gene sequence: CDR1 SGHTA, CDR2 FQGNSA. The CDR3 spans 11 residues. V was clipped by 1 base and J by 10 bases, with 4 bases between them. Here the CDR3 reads CASSLGGKLFF. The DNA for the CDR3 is TGTGCCAGCAGCTTAGGGGGAAAACTGTTTTTT.

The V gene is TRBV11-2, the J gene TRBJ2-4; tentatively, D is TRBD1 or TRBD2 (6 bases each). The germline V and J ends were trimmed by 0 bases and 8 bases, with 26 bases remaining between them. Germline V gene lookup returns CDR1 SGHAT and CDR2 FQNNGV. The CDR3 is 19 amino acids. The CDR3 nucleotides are TGTGCCAGCAGCTTAGATTTGTTGGGGGCCAGGGGCCCGGGGGACATTCAGTACTTC. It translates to CASSLDLLGARGPGDIQYF.

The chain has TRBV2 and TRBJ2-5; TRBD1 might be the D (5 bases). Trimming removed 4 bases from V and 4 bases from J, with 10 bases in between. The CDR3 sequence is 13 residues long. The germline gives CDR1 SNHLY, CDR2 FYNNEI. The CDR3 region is CASSAPGPETQYF. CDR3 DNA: TGTGCCAGCAGTGCTCCAGGGCCAGAGACCCAGTACTTC.

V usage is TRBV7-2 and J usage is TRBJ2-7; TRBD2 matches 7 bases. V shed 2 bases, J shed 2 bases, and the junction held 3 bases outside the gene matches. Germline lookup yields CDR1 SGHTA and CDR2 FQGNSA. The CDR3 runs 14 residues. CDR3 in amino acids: CASSLTGGTYEQYF. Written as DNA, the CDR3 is TGTGCCAGCAGCTTAACGGGGGGAACCTACGAGCAGTACTTC.

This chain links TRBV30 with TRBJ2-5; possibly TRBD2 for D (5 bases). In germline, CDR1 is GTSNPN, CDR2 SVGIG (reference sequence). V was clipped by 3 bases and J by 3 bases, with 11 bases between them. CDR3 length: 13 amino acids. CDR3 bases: TGTGCCTGGAGCGGGGTTCGCAAAGAGACCCAGTACTTC. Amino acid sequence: CAWSGVRKETQYF.

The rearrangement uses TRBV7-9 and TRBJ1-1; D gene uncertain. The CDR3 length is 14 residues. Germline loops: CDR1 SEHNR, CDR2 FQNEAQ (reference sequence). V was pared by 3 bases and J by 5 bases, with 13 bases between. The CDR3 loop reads CASSFSGANTEAFF. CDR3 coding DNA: TGTGCCAGCAGCTTTTCGGGTGCGAATACTGAAGCTTTCTTT.

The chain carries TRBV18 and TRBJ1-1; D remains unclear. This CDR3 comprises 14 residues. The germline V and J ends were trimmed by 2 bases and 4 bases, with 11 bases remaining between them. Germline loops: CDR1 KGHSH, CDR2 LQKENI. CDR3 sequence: CASSPSAGSTEAFF. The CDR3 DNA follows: TGTGCCAGCTCACCATCGGCTGGGAGCACTGAAGCTTTCTTT. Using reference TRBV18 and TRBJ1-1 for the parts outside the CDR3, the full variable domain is NAGVMQNPRHLVRRRGQEARLRCSPMKGHSHVYWYRQLPEEGLKFMVYLQKENIIDESGMPKERFSAEFPKEGPSILRIQQVVRGDSAAYFCASSPSAGSTEAFFGQGTRLTVV.

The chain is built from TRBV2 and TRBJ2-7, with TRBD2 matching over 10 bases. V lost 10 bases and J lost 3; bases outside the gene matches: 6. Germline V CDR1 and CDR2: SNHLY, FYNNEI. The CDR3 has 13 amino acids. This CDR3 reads CATTSGGGYEQYF. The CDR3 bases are TGTGCCACCACAAGCGGGGGGGGCTACGAGCAGTACTTC.

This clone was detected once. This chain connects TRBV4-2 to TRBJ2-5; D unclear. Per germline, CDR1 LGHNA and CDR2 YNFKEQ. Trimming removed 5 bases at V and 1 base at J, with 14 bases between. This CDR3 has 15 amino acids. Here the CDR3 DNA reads TGTGCCAGCAGCAAACAACCCGGCCGCCAAGAGACCCAGTACTTC. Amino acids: CASSKQPGRQETQYF.

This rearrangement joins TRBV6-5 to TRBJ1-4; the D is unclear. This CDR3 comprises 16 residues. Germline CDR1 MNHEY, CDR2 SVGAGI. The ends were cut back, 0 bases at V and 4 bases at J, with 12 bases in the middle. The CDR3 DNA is TGTGCCAGCAGTTACTCGCCCTATTCCGATAATGAAAAACTGTTTTTT. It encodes CASSYSPYSDNEKLFF.

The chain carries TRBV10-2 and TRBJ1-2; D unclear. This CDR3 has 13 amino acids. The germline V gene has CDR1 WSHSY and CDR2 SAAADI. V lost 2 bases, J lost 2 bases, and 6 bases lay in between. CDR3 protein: CASSELENYGYTF. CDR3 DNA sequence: TGCGCCAGCAGTGAGCTAGAGAACTATGGCTACACCTTC.

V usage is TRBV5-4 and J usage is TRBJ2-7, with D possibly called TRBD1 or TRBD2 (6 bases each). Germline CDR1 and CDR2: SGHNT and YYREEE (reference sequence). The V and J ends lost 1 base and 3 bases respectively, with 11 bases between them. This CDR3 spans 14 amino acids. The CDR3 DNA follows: TGTGCCAGCAGCTTGCGGGGGCCAAACTACGAGCAGTACTTC. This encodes CASSLRGPNYEQYF.